This TCR beta chain was identified during a study of blood T cell repertoires in COVID-19. Study-wide background: There were acute and convalescent COVID-19 samples, and they came from the United States, Italy and Spain. T cells, B-cell-depleted T cells, or PBMCs provided the cDNA or gDNA that served as material.

Study members were between roughly 18 and 100 years old and lived in 24 US regions. Original data processing: Nucleated cell number was recorded as an estimate derived from reference gene primer amplification. Sequencing used immunoSEQ multiplex PCR; TCRdb keeps in-frame clones, though not all of them. V and J calls and clone size are copied from that table; D and trimming were computed from the DNA. There are some 170,000 clones in the sample; about 88% occur only once, and roughly 1.2% lies in the top ten. The CDR3 sequence is 12 residues long. Germline assignment: CDR1 GTSNPN and CDR2 SVGIG (reference sequence). The V segment lost 1 base and the J segment 5 bases; nucleotides outside the gene matches: 2.

The rearrangement uses TRBV30 and TRBJ2-7, with 7 bases lining up with TRBD1. Sequences were obtained from PBMCs or T cells enriched from blood (not recorded which). This TCR was recovered from a human donor with acute COVID-19. The donor label of this sample is uncertain. The CDR3 region has the DNA TGTGCCTGGAGTGCACAGGGGCACGAGCAGTACTTC. It encodes CAWSAQGHEQYF.